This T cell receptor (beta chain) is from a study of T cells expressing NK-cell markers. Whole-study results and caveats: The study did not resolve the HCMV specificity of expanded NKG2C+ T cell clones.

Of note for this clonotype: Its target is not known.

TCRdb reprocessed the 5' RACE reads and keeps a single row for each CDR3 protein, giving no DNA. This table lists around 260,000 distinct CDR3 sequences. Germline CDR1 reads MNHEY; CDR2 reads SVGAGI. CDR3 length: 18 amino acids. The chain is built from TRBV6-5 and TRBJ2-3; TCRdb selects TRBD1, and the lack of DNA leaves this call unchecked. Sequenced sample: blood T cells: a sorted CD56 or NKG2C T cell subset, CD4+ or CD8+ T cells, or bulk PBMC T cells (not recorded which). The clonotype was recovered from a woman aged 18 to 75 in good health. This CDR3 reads CASSYGGRSGSRTDTQYF.